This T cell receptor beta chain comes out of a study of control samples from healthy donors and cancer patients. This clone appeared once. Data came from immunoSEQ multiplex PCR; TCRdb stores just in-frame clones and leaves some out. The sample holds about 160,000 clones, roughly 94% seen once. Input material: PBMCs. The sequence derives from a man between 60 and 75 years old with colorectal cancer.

The CDR3 nucleotides are TGTGCCAGCAGCCCAGGGGCAGGAGACCTCTACGAGCAGTACTTC. It is translated as CASSPGAGDLYEQYF. The V and J genes are TRBV7-9 and TRBJ2-7, with D tentatively TRBD1 (6 bases). Germline-derived CDR1 and CDR2 are SEHNR and FQNEAQ (reference sequence). The germline V and J ends were trimmed by 5 bases and 3 bases, with 17 bases remaining between them. This CDR3 is 15 amino acids long. Looking up the rest from reference TRBV7-9 and TRBJ2-7 gives the full variable domain: DTGVSQNPRHKITKRGQNVTFRCDPISEHNRLYWYRQTLGQGPEFLTYFQNEAQLEKSRLLSDRFSAERPKGSFSTLEIQRTEQGDSAMYLCASSPGAGDLYEQYFGPGTRLTVT.